The T cell receptor (beta chain) described here comes from a study of T cell responses to AZD1222 COVID-19 vaccine. CDR1 and CDR2 from the germline V gene are SGHNT and YYREEE (reference sequence). CDR3 length: 15 amino acids. With V trimmed by 4 bases and J by 4 bases, 8 bases remained unmatched. As to this clone: The antigen is undetermined.

Second doses at about 4 or about 12 weeks were pooled. Notes on the study in general: Donors were mostly white British, more females; clonal diversity possibly underestimated. Nearly half of spike-specific TCRs reportedly target unmutated variant regions. Baseline seropositivity occurred in only 5 to 7 AZD1222 recipients.

Only in-frame clones appear in the TCRdb table, and some are missing; sequencing was by immunoSEQ multiplex PCR. The sample has about 180,000 clones; 92% are singletons. This TCR was sampled from an adult who received the AZD1222 COVID-19 vaccine. The J gene is TRBJ1-5, the V gene TRBV5-4, with 7 bases that match TRBD1. This specimen was peripheral blood, taken 28 days after the second AZD1222 dose. Here the CDR3 DNA reads TGTGCCAGCAGCCCGGGAGGGGGCCCTAATCAGCCCCAGCATTTT. It yields the protein CASSPGGGPNQPQHF. Full variable domain (rest looked up from reference TRBV5-4 and TRBJ1-5): ETGVTQSPTHLIKTRGQQVTLRCSSQSGHNTVSWYQQALGQGPQFIFQYYREEENGRGNFPPRFSGLQFPNYSSELNVNALELDDSALYLCASSPGGGPNQPQHFGDGTRLSIL.